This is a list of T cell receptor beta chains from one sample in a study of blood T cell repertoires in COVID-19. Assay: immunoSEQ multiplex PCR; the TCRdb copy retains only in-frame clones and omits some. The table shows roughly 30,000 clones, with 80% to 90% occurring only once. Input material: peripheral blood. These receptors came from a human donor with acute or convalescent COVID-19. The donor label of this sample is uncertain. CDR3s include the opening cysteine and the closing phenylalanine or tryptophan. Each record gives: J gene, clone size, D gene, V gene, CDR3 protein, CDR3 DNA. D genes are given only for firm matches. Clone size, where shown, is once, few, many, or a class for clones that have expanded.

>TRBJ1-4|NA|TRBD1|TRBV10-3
CAPHSPTGDGNEKLFF
TGTGCCCCCCATTCCCCGACAGGGGATGGTAATGAAAAACTGTTTTTT
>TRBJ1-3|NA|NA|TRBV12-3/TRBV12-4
CASSFAGTSAIYF
TGTGCCAGCAGTTTTGCGGGGACCAGCGCCATATATTTT
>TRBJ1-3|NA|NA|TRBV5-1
CASSLEDSSGNTIYF
TGCGCCAGCAGCTTGGAGGACAGCTCTGGAAACACCATATATTTT
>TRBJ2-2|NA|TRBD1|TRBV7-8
CASSSRQGARTGELFF
TGTGCCAGCAGCTCCCGACAGGGGGCGCGCACCGGGGAGCTGTTTTTT
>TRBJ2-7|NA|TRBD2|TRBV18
CASSRELAAQVGGGEQYF
TGTGCCAGCTCACGAGAACTAGCGGCCCAAGTTGGGGGTGGTGAGCAGTACTTC
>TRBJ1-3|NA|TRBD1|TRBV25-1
CASSVGTGVTIYF
TGTGCCAGCAGTGTGGGGACAGGGGTAACCATATATTTT
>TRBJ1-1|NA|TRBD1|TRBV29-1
CSVDRGGMNTEAFF
TGCAGCGTCGACAGGGGGGGGATGAACACTGAAGCTTTCTTT
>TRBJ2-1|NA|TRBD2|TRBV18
CASSPSGGYNEQFF
TGTGCCAGCTCACCTAGCGGGGGATACAATGAGCAGTTCTTC
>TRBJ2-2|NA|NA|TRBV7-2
CASSQNRPTGELFF
TGTGCCAGCAGCCAGAACAGACCGACCGGGGAGCTGTTTTTT
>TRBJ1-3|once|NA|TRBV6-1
CASSEQSPSGNTIYF
TGTGCCAGCAGTGAACAGTCCCCCTCTGGAAACACCATATATTTT
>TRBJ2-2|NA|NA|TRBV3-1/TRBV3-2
CASSQVSPMNTGELFF
TGTGCCAGCAGCCAAGTTAGCCCAATGAACACCGGGGAGCTGTTTTTT
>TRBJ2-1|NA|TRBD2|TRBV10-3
CAIRPLLREGPNEQFF
TGTGCCATCAGGCCTCTCTTGCGGGAGGGGCCCAATGAGCAGTTCTTC
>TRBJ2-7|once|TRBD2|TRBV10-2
CATLLAGSYEQYF
TGCGCCACCCTACTAGCGGGAAGCTACGAGCAGTACTTC
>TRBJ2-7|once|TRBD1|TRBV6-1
CASSFLGQGADEQYF
TGTGCCAGCAGTTTCCTCGGACAGGGGGCGGACGAGCAGTACTTC
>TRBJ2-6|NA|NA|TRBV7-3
CASSRDSGANVLTF
TGTGCCAGCAGCCGGGACTCTGGGGCCAACGTCCTGACTTTC
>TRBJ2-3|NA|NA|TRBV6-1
CASSEAFGRTDTQYF
TGTGCCAGCAGTGAAGCGTTCGGGAGAACAGATACGCAGTATTTT
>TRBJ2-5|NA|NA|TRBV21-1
CASLGPARLAVPRGETQYF
TGTGCCAGCCTGGGGCCCGCGAGACTAGCGGTTCCCCGAGGAGAGACCCAGTACTTC
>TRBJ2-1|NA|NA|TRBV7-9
CASSFRYNEQFF
TGTGCCAGCAGCTTTCGTTACAATGAGCAGTTCTTC
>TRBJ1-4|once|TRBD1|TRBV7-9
CASSFNRGQGEKLFF
TGTGCCAGCAGCTTCAACAGGGGGCAAGGGGAAAAACTGTTTTTT
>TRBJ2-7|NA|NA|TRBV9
CASSVEVKGVEQYF
TGTGCCAGCAGCGTAGAAGTGAAGGGAGTCGAGCAGTACTTC
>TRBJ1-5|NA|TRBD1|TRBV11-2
CASSLGQGNSNQPQHF
TGTGCCAGCAGCTTAGGACAGGGGAATAGCAATCAGCCCCAGCATTTT
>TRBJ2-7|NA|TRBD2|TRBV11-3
CASSPTSGRGWYF
TGTGCCAGCAGCCCGACTAGCGGGAGGGGTTGGTACTTC